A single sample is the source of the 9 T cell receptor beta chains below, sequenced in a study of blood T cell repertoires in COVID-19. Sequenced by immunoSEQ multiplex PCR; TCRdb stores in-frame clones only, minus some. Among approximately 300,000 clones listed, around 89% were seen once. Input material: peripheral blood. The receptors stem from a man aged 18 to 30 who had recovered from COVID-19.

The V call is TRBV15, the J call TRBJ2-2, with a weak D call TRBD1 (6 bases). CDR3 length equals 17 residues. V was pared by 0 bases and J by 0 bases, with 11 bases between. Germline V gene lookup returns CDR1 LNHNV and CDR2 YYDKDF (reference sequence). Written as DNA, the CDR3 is TGTGCCACCAGCAGAGATCTTGGGACATCGAACACCGGGGAGCTGTTTTTT. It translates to CATSRDLGTSNTGELFF.

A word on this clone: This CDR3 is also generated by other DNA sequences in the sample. CDR3: CASSRQGNEQFF. The DNA for the CDR3 is TGTGCCAGCAGCAGACAGGGGAATGAGCAGTTCTTC. The rearrangement uses TRBV3-1 (or the pseudogene TRBV3-2) and TRBJ2-1; 8 bases fit TRBD1. The germline V gene has CDR1 LGHDT and CDR2 YNNKEL (reference sequence). V shed 5 bases and J 7 bases; nucleotides not matched to a gene: 1. This CDR3 has 12 amino acids.

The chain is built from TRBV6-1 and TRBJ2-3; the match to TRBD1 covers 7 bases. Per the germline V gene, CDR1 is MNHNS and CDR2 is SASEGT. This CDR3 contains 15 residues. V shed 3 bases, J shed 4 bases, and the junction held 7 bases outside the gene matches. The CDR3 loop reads CASSDWTGEADTQYF. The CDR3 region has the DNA TGTGCCAGCAGTGATTGGACAGGAGAGGCAGATACGCAGTATTTT.

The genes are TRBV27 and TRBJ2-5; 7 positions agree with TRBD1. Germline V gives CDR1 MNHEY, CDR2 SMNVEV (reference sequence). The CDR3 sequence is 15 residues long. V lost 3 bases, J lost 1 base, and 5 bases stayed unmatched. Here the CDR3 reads CASSLYTGVQETQYF. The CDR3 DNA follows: TGTGCCAGCAGTTTGTATACAGGGGTCCAAGAGACCCAGTACTTC.

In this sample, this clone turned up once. DNA of the CDR3: TGTGCCAGCAACAGGGGGGAGTACTATGGCTACACCTTC. Protein: CASNRGEYYGYTF. The J gene is TRBJ1-2, the V gene TRBV2, with 8 bases identical to TRBD1. The CDR3 sequence is 13 residues long. Looked up from germline, CDR1 is SNHLY and CDR2 is FYNNEI. Unmatched junction bases numbered 4, after V lost 7 bases and J lost 3 bases.

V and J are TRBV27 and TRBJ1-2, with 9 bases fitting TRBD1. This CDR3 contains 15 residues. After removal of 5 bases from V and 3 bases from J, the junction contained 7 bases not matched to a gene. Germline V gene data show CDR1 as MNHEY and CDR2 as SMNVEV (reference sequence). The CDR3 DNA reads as TGTGCCAGCAGTCCAGGGACAGGGAAAGACTATGGCTACACCTTC. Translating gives CASSPGTGKDYGYTF.

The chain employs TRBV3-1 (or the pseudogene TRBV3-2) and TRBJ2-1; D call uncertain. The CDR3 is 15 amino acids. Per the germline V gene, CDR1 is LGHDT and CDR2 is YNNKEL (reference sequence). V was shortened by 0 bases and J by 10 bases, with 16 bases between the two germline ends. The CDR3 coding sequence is TGTGCCAGCAGCCAAGATCACAGTGGGTATCGGGAGCAGTTCTTC. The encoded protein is CASSQDHSGYREQFF.

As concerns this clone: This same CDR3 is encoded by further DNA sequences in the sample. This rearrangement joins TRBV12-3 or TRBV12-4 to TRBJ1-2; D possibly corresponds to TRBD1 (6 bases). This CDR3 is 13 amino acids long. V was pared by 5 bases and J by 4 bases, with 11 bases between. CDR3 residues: CASSTTGVYGYTF. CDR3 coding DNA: TGTGCCAGCAGTACGACAGGAGTCTATGGCTACACCTTC.

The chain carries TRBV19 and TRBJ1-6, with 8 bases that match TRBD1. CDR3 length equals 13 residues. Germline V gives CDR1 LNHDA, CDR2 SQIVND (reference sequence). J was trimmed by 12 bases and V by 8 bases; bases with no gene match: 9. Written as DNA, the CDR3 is TGTGCCAGTCACCGGGACAGGATGGTACCCCTCCACTTT. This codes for CASHRDRMVPLHF.